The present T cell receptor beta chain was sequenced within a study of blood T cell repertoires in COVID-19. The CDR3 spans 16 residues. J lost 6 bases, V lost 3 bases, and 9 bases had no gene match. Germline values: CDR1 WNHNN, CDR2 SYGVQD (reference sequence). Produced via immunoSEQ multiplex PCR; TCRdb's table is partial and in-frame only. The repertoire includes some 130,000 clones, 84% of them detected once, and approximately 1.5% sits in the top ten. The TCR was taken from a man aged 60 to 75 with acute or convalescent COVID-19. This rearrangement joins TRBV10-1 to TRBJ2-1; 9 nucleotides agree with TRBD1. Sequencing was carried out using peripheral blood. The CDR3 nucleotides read TGCGCCAGCAGTGACTGGAAACAGGGGGCTGGCAATGAGCAGTTCTTC. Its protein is CASSDWKQGAGNEQFF.